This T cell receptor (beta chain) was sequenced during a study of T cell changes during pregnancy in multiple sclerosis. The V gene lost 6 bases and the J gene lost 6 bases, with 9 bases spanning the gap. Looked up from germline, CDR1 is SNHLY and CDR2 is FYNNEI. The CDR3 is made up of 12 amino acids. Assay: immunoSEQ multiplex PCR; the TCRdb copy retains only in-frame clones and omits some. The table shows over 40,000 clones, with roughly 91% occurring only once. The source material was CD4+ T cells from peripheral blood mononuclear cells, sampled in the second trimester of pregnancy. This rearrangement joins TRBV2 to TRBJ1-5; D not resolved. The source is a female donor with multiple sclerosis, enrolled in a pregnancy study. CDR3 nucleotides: TGTGCCAGCAGCACTTCGGGTCAGCCCCAGCATTTT. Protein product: CASSTSGQPQHF. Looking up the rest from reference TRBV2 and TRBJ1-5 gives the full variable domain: EPEVTQTPSHQVTQMGQEVILRCVPISNHLYFYWYRQILGQKVEFLVSFYNNEISEKSEIFDDQFSVERPDGSNFTLKIRSTKLEDSAMYFCASSTSGQPQHFGDGTRLSIL.